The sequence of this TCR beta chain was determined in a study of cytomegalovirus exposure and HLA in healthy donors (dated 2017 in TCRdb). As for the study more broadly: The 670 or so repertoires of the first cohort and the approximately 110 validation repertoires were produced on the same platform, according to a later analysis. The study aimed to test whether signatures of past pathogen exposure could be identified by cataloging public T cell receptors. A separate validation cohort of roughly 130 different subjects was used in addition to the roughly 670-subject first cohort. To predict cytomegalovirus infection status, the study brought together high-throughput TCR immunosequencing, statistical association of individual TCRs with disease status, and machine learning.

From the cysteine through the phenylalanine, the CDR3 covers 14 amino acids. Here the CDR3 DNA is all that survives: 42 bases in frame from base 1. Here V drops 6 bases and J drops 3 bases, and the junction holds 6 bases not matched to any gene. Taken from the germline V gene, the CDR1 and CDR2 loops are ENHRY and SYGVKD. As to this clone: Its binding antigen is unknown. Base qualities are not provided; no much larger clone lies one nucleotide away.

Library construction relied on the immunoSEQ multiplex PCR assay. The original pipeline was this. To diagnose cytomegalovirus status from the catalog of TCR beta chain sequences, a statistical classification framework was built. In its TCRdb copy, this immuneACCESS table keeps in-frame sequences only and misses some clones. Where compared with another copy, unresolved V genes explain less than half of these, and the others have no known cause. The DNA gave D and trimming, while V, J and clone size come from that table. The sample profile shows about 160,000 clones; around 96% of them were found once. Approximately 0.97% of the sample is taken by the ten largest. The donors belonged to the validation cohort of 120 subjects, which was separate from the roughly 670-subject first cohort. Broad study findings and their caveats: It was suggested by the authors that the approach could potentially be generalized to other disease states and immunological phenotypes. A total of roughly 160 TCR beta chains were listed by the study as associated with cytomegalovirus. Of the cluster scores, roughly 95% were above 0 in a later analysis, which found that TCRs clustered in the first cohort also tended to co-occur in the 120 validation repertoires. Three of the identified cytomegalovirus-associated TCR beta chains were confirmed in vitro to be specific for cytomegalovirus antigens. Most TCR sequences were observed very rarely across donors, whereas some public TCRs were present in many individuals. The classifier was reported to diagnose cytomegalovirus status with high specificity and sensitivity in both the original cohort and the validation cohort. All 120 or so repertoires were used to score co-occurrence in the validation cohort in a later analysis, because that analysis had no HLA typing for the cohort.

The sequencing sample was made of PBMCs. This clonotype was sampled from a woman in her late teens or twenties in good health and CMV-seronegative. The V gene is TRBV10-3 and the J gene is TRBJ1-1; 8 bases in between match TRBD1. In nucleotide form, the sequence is TGTGCCATCAGCAAGACAGGGGACGACACTGAAGCTTTCTTT. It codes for CAISKTGDDTEAFF.